The 6 T cell receptor beta chains in this list originate from one sample, sequenced in a study of blood T cells in healthy people across ages. PCR was performed a second time for 7 to 11 cycles using a sample-barcoded 5' primer and a J-beta primer mix. A single record per CDR3 protein comes from TCRdb applying MiXCR to the 5' RACE reads. In the table there are approximately 800,000 distinct CDR3 sequences, 35% to 40% of which are singletons. The sample consisted of blood. The receptors stem from a man between 18 and 29 years old in good health.

This clonotype has at least ten counts. The chain joins TRBV7-2 to TRBJ2-1; TRBD1 is a possible D gene (5 bases). CDR3 length: 16 residues. The V gene's germline CDR1 is SGHTA and CDR2 FQGNSA. Trimming took 1 base from V and 6 from J, leaving 16 bases between them. CDR3 loop: CASSLGAGLRANEQFF. CDR3 DNA sequence: TGTGCCAGCAGCTTAGGGGCAGGGTTAAGGGCCAATGAGCAGTTCTTC.

This clonotype has more than one count but fewer than ten. The chain combines TRBV9 with TRBJ2-3; D gene unclear. CDR3 length: 15 residues. V dropped 0 bases and J dropped 4 bases, with 12 bases sitting between them. Germline assignment: CDR1 SGDLS and CDR2 YYNGEE. The CDR3 DNA follows: TGTGCCAGCAGCGTAGATTCCCGAACGGCAGATACGCAGTATTTT. It specifies CASSVDSRTADTQYF.

In regard to this clonotype: A read error may explain this, as a much larger clone is one base away. The rearrangement links TRBV12-3 or TRBV12-4 to TRBJ1-4; D not resolved. This CDR3 has 12 amino acids. Written as DNA, the CDR3 is TGTGCCGGCAGTTTTAACGGGGAAAAACTGTTTTTT. Encoded protein: CAGSFNGEKLFF.

Remarks on this clonotype: The germline gene is not matched at one end of the junction; a read error may be the cause. The chain recombines TRBV7-7 with TRBJ2-2; TRBD1 or TRBD2 may be the D gene (5 bases each). Per the germline V gene, CDR1 is SSHAT and CDR2 is FNYEAQ (reference sequence). CDR3 size: 16 residues. In nucleotides, the CDR3 is TGTGCTAGCAACTCCGGGACGCAAATCAACACCGGGGAGCTGTTTTTT. It specifies CASNSGTQINTGELFF.

The chain has TRBV27 and TRBJ1-5; D is ambiguous. V shed 3 bases and J shed 1 base, with 10 bases lying between them. Germline V CDR1 and CDR2: MNHEY, SMNVEV (reference sequence). The CDR3 runs 15 residues. The CDR3 reads CASSFSGRSNQPQHF. The CDR3 nucleotides read TGTGCCAGCAGTTTCTCGGGGAGGAGCAATCAGCCCCAGCATTTT.

This clonotype was detected ten times or more. This chain connects TRBV4-1 to TRBJ1-5; TRBD1 is a possible D gene (6 bases). CDR3 length: 15 amino acids. With 1 base removed from V and 1 base from J, the gap between germline ends came to 8 bases. The germline CDR1 and CDR2 sequences are MGHRA and YSYEKL. CDR3 nucleotide sequence: TGCGCCAGCAGCCAAGGTCAGGGGAGCAATCAGCCCCAGCATTTT. The encoded protein is CASSQGQGSNQPQHF.